This record concerns one T cell receptor beta chain sequence. What it binds is unknown. This entry belongs to a study of T cell repertoires in cytomegalovirus infection. Germline lookup yields CDR1 SGHVS and CDR2 FQNEAQ. Deletions cut 4 bases from V and 5 bases from J, with 15 bases between. This CDR3 region has 14 residues. TCRdb independently ran MiXCR on the reads; one entry per CDR3 protein. The table shows approximately 6,100 distinct CDR3 sequences, with around 59% occurring only once. What was sequenced was PBMCs, sequenced either directly or after in vitro stimulation (not recorded which). This clonotype originated in a human donor in good health (CMV status not recorded). Some clones in this sample may be carry-over from other donors' samples. The V and J genes are TRBV7-8 and TRBJ2-7; possible D gene TRBD2, 6 bases. The CDR3 DNA is TGTGCCAGCAGCTGGGAAACACCTAGCGACGAGCAGTACTTC. This encodes CASSWETPSDEQYF. Full variable domain (rest looked up from reference TRBV7-8 and TRBJ2-7): GAGVSQSPRYKVAKRGQDVALRCDPISGHVSLFWYQQALGQGPEFLTYFQNEAQLDKSGLPSDRFFAERPEGSVSTLKIQRTQQEDSAVYLCASSWETPSDEQYFGPGTRLTVT.